A single sample is the source of the 2 T cell receptor beta chains below, sequenced in a study of a mutant IDH1 vaccine in newly diagnosed glioma. Time point: week 23, last vaccination. Vaccinated patients received 300 ug of mutant IDH1 20-mer peptide per dose, with topical imiquimod. These receptors' antigens are unknown. The repertoire was sequenced with immunoSEQ multiplex PCR; TCRdb's copy has only in-frame clones and lacks some. This table has about 82,000 clones, 65% to 90% appearing once. The starting material was PBMCs, obtained from a glioma patient whose treatment included an IDH1 peptide vaccine. Receptors were obtained from a man in his thirties or forties with glioma. Some clones in this sample may be carry-over from other donors' samples.

This clone turned up a few times. This rearrangement joins TRBV9 to TRBJ2-7, with TRBD2 matching 9 bases. The ends lost 0 bases at V and 3 bases at J; junction bases unmatched: 1. CDR1 is SGDLS, CDR2 YYNGEE, per germline. The CDR3 loop spans 14 amino acids. The CDR3 sequence: CASSVGLAVYEQYF. The CDR3 nucleotides read TGTGCCAGCAGCGTAGGACTAGCGGTCTACGAGCAGTACTTC. Full variable domain (outside the CDR3, taken from reference TRBV9 and TRBJ2-7): DSGVTQTPKHLITATGQRVTLRCSPRSGDLSVYWYQQSLDQGLQFLIQYYNGEERAKGNILERFSAQQFPDLHSELNLSSLELGDSALYFCASSVGLAVYEQYFGPGTRLTVT.

This chain links TRBV7-9 with TRBJ2-1; 8 positions agree with TRBD2. The junction had 16 bases not matched to a gene; V was cut back by 6 bases and J by 9 bases. The CDR3 sequence is 16 residues long. Germline CDR1 is SEHNR and CDR2 is FQNEAQ (reference sequence). CDR3 coding DNA: TGTGCCAGCAGTTCAAGTTCTAGCGGGCCGGGGGGTGAGCAGTTCTTC. Translating gives CASSSSSSGPGGEQFF.